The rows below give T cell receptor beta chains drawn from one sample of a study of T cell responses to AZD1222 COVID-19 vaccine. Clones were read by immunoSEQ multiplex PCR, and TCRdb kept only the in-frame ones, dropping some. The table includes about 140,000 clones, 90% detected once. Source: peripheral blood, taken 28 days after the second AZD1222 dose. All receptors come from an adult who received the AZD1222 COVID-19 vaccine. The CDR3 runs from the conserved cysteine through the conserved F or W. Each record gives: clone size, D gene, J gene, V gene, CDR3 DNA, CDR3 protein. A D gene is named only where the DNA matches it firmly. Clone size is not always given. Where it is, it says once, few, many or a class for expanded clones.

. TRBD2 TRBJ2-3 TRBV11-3 TGTGCCAGCAGCTTAGCCGGACTAGGGTCCCCAGATACGCAGTATTTT CASSLAGLGSPDTQYF
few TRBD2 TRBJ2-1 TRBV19 TGTGCCAGTAGTATCTGGACTAGCGGGAGGGCCACTGAGCAGTTCTTC CASSIWTSGRATEQFF
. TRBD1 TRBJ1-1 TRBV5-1 TGCGCCAGCAGCCGACGACAGGGGGCGTGGGGCACTGAAGCTTTCTTT CASSRRQGAWGTEAFF
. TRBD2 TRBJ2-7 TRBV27 TGTGCCAGCAGTTTGATGGCGGGAGTTCCCCACGAGCAGTACTTC CASSLMAGVPHEQYF
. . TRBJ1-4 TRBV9 TGTGCCAGCGGGCCAACTAATGAAAAACTGTTTTTT CASGPTNEKLFF
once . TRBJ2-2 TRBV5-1 TGCGCCAGCAGCCCGTCCGGGACATCGTCCTCCGGGGAGCTGTTTTTT CASSPSGTSSSGELFF
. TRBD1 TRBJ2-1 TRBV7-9 TGTGCCAGCAGCTTTGTTGCGGGACAGGGAAATGAGCAGTTCTTC CASSFVAGQGNEQFF
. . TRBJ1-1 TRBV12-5 TGTGCTAGTGGTCCGGGGCGAGGGAACACTGAAGCTTTCTTT CASGPGRGNTEAFF
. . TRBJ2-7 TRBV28 TGTGCCAGCAACTCGGGTCCCCTTGCGCAGTACTTC CASNSGPLAQYF
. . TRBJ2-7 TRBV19 TGTGCCAGTAGTATAGGCAGTACCTACGAGCAGTACTTC CASSIGSTYEQYF
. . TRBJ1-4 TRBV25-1 TGTGCCAGCAGTGAACGCCGAGGGCATTTT CASSERRGHF
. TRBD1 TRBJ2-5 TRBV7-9 TGTGCCAGCAGCCTGACAGGGGCGGGCCAAGAGACCCAGTACTTC CASSLTGAGQETQYF
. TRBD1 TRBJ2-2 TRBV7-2 TGTGCCAGCAGCTTAGCACAGGGGCCCGGGGAGCTGTTTTTT CASSLAQGPGELFF
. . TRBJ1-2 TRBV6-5 TGTGCCAGCAGGGGGGCCTCCCTCGGGGGCTACACCTTC CASRGASLGGYTF
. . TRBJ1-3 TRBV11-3 TGTGCCAGCAGCCCGGGGGAGGGCTCTGGAAACACCATATATTTT CASSPGEGSGNTIYF
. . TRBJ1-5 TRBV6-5 TGTGCCAGCAGCAGAGACCGTAAAGTCGATCAGCCCCAGCATTTT CASSRDRKVDQPQHF
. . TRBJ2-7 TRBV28 TGTGCCAGCAGTTTAGTGTCTGACTCCTACGAGCAGTACTTC CASSLVSDSYEQYF
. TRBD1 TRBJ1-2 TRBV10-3 TGTGCCATCAGTGCGACAGGGAACTATGGCTACACCTTC CAISATGNYGYTF
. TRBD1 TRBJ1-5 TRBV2 TGTGCCAGCAGACAACAGGGGAATCAGCCCCAGCATTTT CASRQQGNQPQHF
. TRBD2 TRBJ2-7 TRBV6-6 TGTGCCAGCAGTTACTCGCCTAGCGGAACCTACGAGCAGTACTTC CASSYSPSGTYEQYF
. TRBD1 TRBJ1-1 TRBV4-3 TGCGCCAGCAGCCAGGGGATCAGGGGGATGAACACTGAAGCTTTCTTT CASSQGIRGMNTEAFF
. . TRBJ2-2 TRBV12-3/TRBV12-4 TGTGCCAGCAGTTTAGTAGAGACCGGGGAGCTGTTTTTT CASSLVETGELFF
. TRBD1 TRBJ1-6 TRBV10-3 TGTGCCATCAGTGAGAGGACAGGAGATTCACCCCTCCACTTT CAISERTGDSPLHF
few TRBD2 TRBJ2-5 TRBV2 TGTGCCAGCAGATCCGGGACTAGCGGGATGATGGGGCGGGAGACCCAGTACTTC CASRSGTSGMMGRETQYF